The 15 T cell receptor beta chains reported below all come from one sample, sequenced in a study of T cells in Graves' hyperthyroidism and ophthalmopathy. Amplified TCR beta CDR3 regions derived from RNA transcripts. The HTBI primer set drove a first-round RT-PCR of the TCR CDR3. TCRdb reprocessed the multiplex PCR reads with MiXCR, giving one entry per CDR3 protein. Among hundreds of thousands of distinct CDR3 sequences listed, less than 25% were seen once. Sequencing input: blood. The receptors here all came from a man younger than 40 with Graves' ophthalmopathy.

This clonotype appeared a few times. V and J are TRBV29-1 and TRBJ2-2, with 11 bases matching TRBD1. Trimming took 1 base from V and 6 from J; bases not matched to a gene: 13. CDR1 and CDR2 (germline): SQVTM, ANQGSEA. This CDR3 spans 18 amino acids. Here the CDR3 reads CSVEGSSRTGGYSGELFF. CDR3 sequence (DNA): TGCAGCGTTGAAGGGTCGAGTAGGACAGGGGGCTATTCCGGGGAGCTGTTTTTT.

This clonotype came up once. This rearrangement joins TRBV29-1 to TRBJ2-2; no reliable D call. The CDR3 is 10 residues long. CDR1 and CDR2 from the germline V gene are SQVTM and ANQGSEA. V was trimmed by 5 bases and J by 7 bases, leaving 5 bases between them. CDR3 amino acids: CSVNDGELFF. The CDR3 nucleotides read TGCAGCGTTAATGACGGGGAGCTGTTTTTT.

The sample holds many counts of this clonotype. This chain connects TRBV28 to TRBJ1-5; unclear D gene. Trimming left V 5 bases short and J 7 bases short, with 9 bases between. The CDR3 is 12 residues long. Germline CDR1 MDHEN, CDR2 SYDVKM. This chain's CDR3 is CASSIYGQPQHF. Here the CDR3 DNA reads TGTGCCAGCAGTATTTATGGGCAGCCCCAGCATTTT.

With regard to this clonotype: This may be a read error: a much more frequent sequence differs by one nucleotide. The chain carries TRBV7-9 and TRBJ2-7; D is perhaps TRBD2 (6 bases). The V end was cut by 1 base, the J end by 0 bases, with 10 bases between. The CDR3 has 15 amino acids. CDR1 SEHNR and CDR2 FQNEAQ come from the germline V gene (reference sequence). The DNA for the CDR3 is TGTGCCAGCAGCTTAGTTATCGGGAGCTCCTACGAGCAGTACTTC. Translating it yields CASSLVIGSSYEQYF. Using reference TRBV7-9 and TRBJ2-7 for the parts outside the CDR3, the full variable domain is DTGVSQNPRHKITKRGQNVTFRCDPISEHNRLYWYRQTLGQGPEFLTYFQNEAQLEKSRLLSDRFSAERPKGSFSTLEIQRTEQGDSAMYLCASSLVIGSSYEQYFGPGTRLTVT.

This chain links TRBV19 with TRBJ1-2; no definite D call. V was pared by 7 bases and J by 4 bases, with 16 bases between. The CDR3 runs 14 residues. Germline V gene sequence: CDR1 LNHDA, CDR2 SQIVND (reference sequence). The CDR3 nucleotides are TGTGCCAGTAAGGTCTCCTCATCCACCTATGGCTACACCTTC. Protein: CASKVSSSTYGYTF.

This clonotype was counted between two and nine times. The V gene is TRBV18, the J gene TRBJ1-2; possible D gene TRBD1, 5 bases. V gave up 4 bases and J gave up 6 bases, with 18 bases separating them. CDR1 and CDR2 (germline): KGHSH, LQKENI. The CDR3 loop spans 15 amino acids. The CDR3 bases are TGTGCCAGCTCACTCTCTACCTCGGGGCTTGATGGCTACACCTTC. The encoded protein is CASSLSTSGLDGYTF.

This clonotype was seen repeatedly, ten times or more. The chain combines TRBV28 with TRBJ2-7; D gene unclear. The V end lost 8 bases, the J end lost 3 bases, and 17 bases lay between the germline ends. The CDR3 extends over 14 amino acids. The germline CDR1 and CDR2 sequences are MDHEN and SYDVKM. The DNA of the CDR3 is TGTGCCAGCGGGAAGGTGGTTGGCAACTACGAGCAGTACTTC. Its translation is CASGKVVGNYEQYF.

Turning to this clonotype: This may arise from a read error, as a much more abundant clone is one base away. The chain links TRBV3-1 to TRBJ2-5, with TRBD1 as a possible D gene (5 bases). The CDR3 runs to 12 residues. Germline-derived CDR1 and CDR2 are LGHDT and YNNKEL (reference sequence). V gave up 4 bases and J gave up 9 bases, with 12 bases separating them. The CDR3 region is CASSRKGRAQYF. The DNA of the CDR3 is TGTGCCAGCAGCCGGAAAGGCAGGGCCCAGTACTTC.

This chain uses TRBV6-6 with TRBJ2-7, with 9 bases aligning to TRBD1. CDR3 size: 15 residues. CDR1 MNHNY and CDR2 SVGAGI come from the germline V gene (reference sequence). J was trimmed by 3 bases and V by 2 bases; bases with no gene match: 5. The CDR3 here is CASSYTGTGYYEQYF. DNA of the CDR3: TGTGCCAGCAGTTACACAGGGACAGGGTACTACGAGCAGTACTTC.

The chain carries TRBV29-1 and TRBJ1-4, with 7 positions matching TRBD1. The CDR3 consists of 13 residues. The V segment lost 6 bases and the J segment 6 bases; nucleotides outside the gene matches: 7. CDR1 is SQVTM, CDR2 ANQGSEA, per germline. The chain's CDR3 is CSVQTGVYEKLFF. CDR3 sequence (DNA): TGCAGCGTCCAAACAGGGGTCTATGAAAAACTGTTTTTT.

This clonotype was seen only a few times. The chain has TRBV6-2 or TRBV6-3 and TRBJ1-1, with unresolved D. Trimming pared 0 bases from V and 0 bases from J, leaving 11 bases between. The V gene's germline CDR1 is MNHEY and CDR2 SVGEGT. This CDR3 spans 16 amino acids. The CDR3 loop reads CASSYSPGYMNTEAFF. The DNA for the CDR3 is TGTGCCAGCAGTTACTCCCCGGGATATATGAACACTGAAGCTTTCTTT.

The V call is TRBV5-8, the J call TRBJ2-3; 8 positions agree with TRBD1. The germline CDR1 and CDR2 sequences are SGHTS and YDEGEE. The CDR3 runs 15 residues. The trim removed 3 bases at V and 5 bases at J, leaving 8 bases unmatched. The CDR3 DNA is TGTGCCAGCAGCTACCGGGACAGGACAGGAGATACGCAGTATTTT. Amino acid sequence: CASSYRDRTGDTQYF. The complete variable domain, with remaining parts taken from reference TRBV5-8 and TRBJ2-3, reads EAGVTQSPTHLIKTRGQQATLRCSPISGHTSVYWYQQALGLGLQFLLWYDEGEERNRGNFPPRFSGRQFPNYSSELNVNALELEDSALYLCASSYRDRTGDTQYFGPGTRLTVL.

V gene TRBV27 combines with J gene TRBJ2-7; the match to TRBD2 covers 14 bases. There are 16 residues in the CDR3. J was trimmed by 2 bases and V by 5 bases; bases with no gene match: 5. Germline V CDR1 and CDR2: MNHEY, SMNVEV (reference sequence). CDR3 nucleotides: TGTGCCAGCAGTCAGGGACTAGCGGGAGTACCCTACGAGCAGTACTTC. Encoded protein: CASSQGLAGVPYEQYF.

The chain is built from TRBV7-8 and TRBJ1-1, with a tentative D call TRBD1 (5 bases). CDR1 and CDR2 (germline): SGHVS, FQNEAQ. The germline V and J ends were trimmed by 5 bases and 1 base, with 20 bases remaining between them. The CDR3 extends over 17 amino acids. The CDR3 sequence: CASSGRAGEGWNTEAFF. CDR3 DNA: TGTGCCAGCAGCGGGAGGGCGGGGGAGGGTTGGAACACTGAAGCTTTCTTT.

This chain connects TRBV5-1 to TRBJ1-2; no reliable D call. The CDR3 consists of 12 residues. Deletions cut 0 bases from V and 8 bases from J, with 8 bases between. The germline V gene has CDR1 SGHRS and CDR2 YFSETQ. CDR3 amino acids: CASSLDSGGYTF. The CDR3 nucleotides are TGCGCCAGCAGCTTGGATTCCGGCGGCTACACCTTC.